These 2 T cell receptor beta chains share one sample of origin, sequenced in a study of CD8+ T cells in alopecia areata. Extracted from the samples, RNA was reverse transcribed into cDNA to serve as the sequencing template. Clones were read by immunoSEQ multiplex PCR, and TCRdb kept only the in-frame ones, dropping some. The table records more than 110,000 clones, less than 70% of them present only once. Treatment of the sample: oral pan-JAK inhibitor, 5-10 mg twice daily. Sequencing was performed on CD8+ T cells sorted from blood, taken at week 4, from a patient treated with tofacitinib. All receptors derive from a human donor with alopecia areata.

This clone has a single count. The chain couples TRBV25-1 to TRBJ2-1, with a tentative D call TRBD1 (5 bases). V was clipped by 3 bases and J by 10 bases, with 16 bases between them. The CDR3 totals 14 residues. In germline, CDR1 is MGHDK, CDR2 SYGVNS. CDR3 sequence (DNA): TGTGCCAGCAGTGACCCCCGGCTCCCAGGGGAGCAGTTCTTC. Its translation: CASSDPRLPGEQFF. The full variable domain, its missing parts supplied by reference TRBV25-1 and TRBJ2-1, is EADIYQTPRYLVIGTGKKITLECSQTMGHDKMYWYQQDPGMELHLIHYSYGVNSTEKGDLSSESTVSRIRTEHFPLTLESARPSHTSQYLCASSDPRLPGEQFFGPGTRLTVL.

This clone occurred a few times. This chain connects TRBV5-1 to TRBJ2-3; TRBD2 matches at 13 bases. V lost 3 bases to trimming and J lost 5 bases; unmatched junction nucleotides: 6. This CDR3 comprises 16 residues. Germline lookup yields CDR1 SGHRS and CDR2 YFSETQ. DNA of the CDR3: TGCGCCAGCAGCTCAACTAGCGGGGGGGCGAGAGATACGCAGTATTTT. The encoded protein is CASSSTSGGARDTQYF.